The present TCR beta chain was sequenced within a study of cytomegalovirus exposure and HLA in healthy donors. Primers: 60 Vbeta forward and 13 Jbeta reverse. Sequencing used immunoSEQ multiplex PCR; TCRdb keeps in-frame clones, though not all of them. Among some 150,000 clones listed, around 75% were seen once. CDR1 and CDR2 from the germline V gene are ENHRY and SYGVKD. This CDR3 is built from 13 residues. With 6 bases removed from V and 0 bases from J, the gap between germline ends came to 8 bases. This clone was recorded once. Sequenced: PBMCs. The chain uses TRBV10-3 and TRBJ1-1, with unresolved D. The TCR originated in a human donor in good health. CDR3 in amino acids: CAISPTLNTEAFF. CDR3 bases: TGTGCCATCAGCCCAACTTTGAACACTGAAGCTTTCTTT.